This T cell receptor beta chain was sequenced in a study of control samples from healthy donors and cancer patients. The table came from immunoSEQ multiplex PCR; TCRdb's copy has only in-frame clones and leaves some out. The table records approximately 86,000 clones, roughly 86% of them present only once. This CDR3 is built from 16 residues. Trimming cost V 1 base and J 6 bases, with 13 bases left between them. Germline V gene sequence: CDR1 LGHDT, CDR2 YNNKEL (reference sequence). The clonotype comes from a man aged 25 to 45 in good health. The source material was blood. The chain employs TRBV3-1 (or the pseudogene TRBV3-2) and TRBJ1-6; D is possibly TRBD1 (5 bases). The CDR3 reads CASSQGSGRRNSPLHF. DNA of the CDR3: TGTGCCAGCAGCCAAGGTTCAGGGCGTCGTAATTCACCCCTCCACTTT.